These T cell receptor beta chains were read from a single sample in a study of T cell responses to AZD1222 COVID-19 vaccine. TCRdb keeps only in-frame clones here, not all; method: immunoSEQ multiplex PCR. The sample carries 90,000 to 120,000 clones, just under 95% recorded once. This sample comprised peripheral blood, obtained on day 0 of AZD1222 vaccination. Source of these receptors: an adult in good health. CDR3s include the opening cysteine and the closing phenylalanine or tryptophan. Each record gives: CDR3 protein, CDR3 DNA, clone size, J gene, D gene, V gene. A D gene is named only where the DNA matches it firmly. Size is omitted from some rows. Given values are once, few, many or a class for expanded clones.

CDR3: CASSPSLVGNTIYF
DNA: TGTGCCAGCAGTCCTAGCCTTGTGGGAAACACCATATATTTT
size: NA
J: TRBJ1-3
D: NA
V: TRBV2

CDR3: CASSVGDSNQPQHF
DNA: TGTGCCAGCAGCGTGGGGGATAGCAATCAGCCCCAGCATTTT
size: NA
J: TRBJ1-5
D: NA
V: TRBV9

CDR3: CASSDGVESGELFF
DNA: TGTGCCAGCAGTGACGGAGTAGAGTCCGGGGAGCTGTTTTTT
size: few
J: TRBJ2-2
D: NA
V: TRBV6-4

CDR3: CASTGPTGNYEQYF
DNA: TGTGCCAGTACGGGCCCGACAGGGAACTACGAGCAGTACTTC
size: NA
J: TRBJ2-7
D: TRBD1
V: TRBV19

CDR3: CASSLRAGMGEKLFF
DNA: TGTGCCAGCAGCTTACGAGCAGGGATGGGGGAAAAACTGTTTTTT
size: NA
J: TRBJ1-4
D: NA
V: TRBV7-9

CDR3: CASSGWGTEAFF
DNA: TGTGCCAGTAGTGGATGGGGCACTGAAGCTTTCTTT
size: NA
J: TRBJ1-1
D: NA
V: TRBV19

CDR3: CASSLTGNQPQHF
DNA: TGTGCCAGCAGCTTGACGGGGAATCAGCCCCAGCATTTT
size: NA
J: TRBJ1-5
D: NA
V: TRBV7-9

CDR3: CATSGGYVSDGYTF
DNA: TGTGCCACCAGTGGTGGTTATGTGTCTGATGGCTACACCTTC
size: NA
J: TRBJ1-2
D: NA
V: TRBV24-1

CDR3: CASSPEGSHNNSPLHF
DNA: TGTGCCAGCAGCCCAGAGGGCTCACACAATAATTCACCCCTCCACTTT
size: NA
J: TRBJ1-6
D: NA
V: TRBV5-5

CDR3: CASSLSLGGMNTEAFF
DNA: TGTGCCAGCAGCTTATCGTTGGGCGGGATGAACACTGAAGCTTTCTTT
size: NA
J: TRBJ1-1
D: NA
V: TRBV11-2

CDR3: CASREGGANTGELFF
DNA: TGCGCCAGCAGGGAAGGGGGCGCGAACACCGGGGAGCTGTTTTTT
size: NA
J: TRBJ2-2
D: TRBD1
V: TRBV4-1

CDR3: CATSRELTGEEKLFF
DNA: TGTGCCACCAGCAGAGAGTTAACAGGAGAGGAAAAACTGTTTTTT
size: NA
J: TRBJ1-4
D: NA
V: TRBV15

CDR3: CASSIDSNTGELFF
DNA: TGTGCCAGCAGCATTGATTCAAACACCGGGGAGCTGTTTTTT
size: NA
J: TRBJ2-2
D: NA
V: TRBV3-1/TRBV3-2

CDR3: CASSFVSHTGELFF
DNA: TGTGCCAGCAGCTTCGTCAGCCACACCGGGGAGCTGTTTTTT
size: few
J: TRBJ2-2
D: NA
V: TRBV27

CDR3: CASSPEGDTQYF
DNA: TGTGCCAGCTCACCGGAGGGTGATACGCAGTATTTT
size: NA
J: TRBJ2-3
D: NA
V: TRBV18

CDR3: CASSLSMGQGNYGYTF
DNA: TGTGCCAGCAGTTTAAGTATGGGACAGGGGAACTATGGCTACACCTTC
size: NA
J: TRBJ1-2
D: TRBD1
V: TRBV27

CDR3: CASSPQNTDLYGTDTQYF
DNA: TGTGCCAGCAGCCCCCAAAATACAGACCTTTACGGTACAGATACGCAGTATTTT
size: NA
J: TRBJ2-3
D: NA
V: TRBV3-1/TRBV3-2

CDR3: CASSLSAGPNNEQFF
DNA: TGTGCCAGCAGCTTAAGTGCGGGACCGAATAATGAGCAGTTCTTC
size: NA
J: TRBJ2-1
D: NA
V: TRBV11-2

CDR3: CASSLRTSGGAQDTQYF
DNA: TGTGCCAGTAGTCTCCGGACTAGCGGGGGGGCCCAAGATACGCAGTATTTT
size: once
J: TRBJ2-3
D: TRBD2
V: TRBV19

CDR3: CASSYLAGGWGDTQYF
DNA: TGTGCCAGCAGTTACCTAGCGGGAGGGTGGGGAGATACGCAGTATTTT
size: NA
J: TRBJ2-3
D: TRBD2
V: TRBV6-5

CDR3: CASSLKGSTNEKLFF
DNA: TGTGCCAGCAGCTTAAAAGGATCGACTAATGAAAAACTGTTTTTT
size: once
J: TRBJ1-4
D: NA
V: TRBV7-2

CDR3: CASSLSLAGAGELFF
DNA: TGTGCCAGCAGTTTAAGCCTAGCGGGAGCCGGGGAGCTGTTTTTT
size: few
J: TRBJ2-2
D: TRBD2
V: TRBV28

CDR3: CASHRRLAGGTGELFF
DNA: TGTGCCAGTCACCGCCGACTAGCGGGAGGCACCGGGGAGCTGTTTTTT
size: NA
J: TRBJ2-2
D: TRBD2
V: TRBV19

CDR3: CASSLSDKETQYF
DNA: TGTGCCAGCAGCTTAAGTGACAAAGAGACCCAGTACTTC
size: NA
J: TRBJ2-5
D: NA
V: TRBV7-3

CDR3: CASSFGGATDTQYF
DNA: TGTGCCAGCAGCTTCGGGGGGGCGACAGATACGCAGTATTTT
size: NA
J: TRBJ2-3
D: TRBD2
V: TRBV7-2

CDR3: CASSEGTAYEQYF
DNA: TGTGCCAGCAGTGAAGGGACGGCGTACGAGCAGTACTTC
size: NA
J: TRBJ2-7
D: NA
V: TRBV2

CDR3: CASSPSTGPSGNTIYF
DNA: TGCGCCAGCAGCCCCTCGACAGGGCCCTCTGGAAACACCATATATTTT
size: few
J: TRBJ1-3
D: TRBD1
V: TRBV5-1

CDR3: CASSYRGATEAFF
DNA: TGTGCCAGCAGTTATAGGGGGGCCACTGAAGCTTTCTTT
size: once
J: TRBJ1-1
D: NA
V: TRBV6-5

CDR3: CASSSSPRNTEAFF
DNA: TGTGCCAGCAGCTCAAGCCCTAGAAACACTGAAGCTTTCTTT
size: NA
J: TRBJ1-1
D: NA
V: TRBV7-9

CDR3: CASSLGLVDNEQFF
DNA: TGCGCCAGCAGCTTGGGACTAGTAGACAATGAGCAGTTCTTC
size: NA
J: TRBJ2-1
D: NA
V: TRBV5-1

CDR3: CASRIGGGNNQPQHF
DNA: TGTGCCAGCAGGATAGGGGGGGGAAACAATCAGCCCCAGCATTTT
size: NA
J: TRBJ1-5
D: NA
V: TRBV7-8

CDR3: CATAPTGVDTEAFF
DNA: TGTGCCACCGCTCCGACAGGGGTGGACACTGAAGCTTTCTTT
size: NA
J: TRBJ1-1
D: TRBD1
V: TRBV19

CDR3: CASSLGAGRSYNEQFF
DNA: TGTGCCAGCAGCTTAGGAGCGGGCAGGTCCTACAATGAGCAGTTCTTC
size: NA
J: TRBJ2-1
D: NA
V: TRBV7-9

CDR3: CASSELRGSNNSPLHF
DNA: TGTGCCAGCAGTGAATTAAGGGGGTCCAATAATTCACCCCTCCACTTT
size: NA
J: TRBJ1-6
D: NA
V: TRBV6-1

CDR3: CASSEERMDRLHF
DNA: TGCGCCAGCAGCGAAGAGCGAATGGACAGACTACATTTT
size: NA
J: TRBJ1-5
D: NA
V: TRBV4-3

CDR3: CASSSSKVFF
DNA: TGTGCCAGCAGTTCATCCAAGGTGTTCTTC
size: NA
J: TRBJ2-1
D: NA
V: TRBV28

CDR3: CASSFMGDGYTF
DNA: TGTGCCAGCAGTTTCATGGGGGATGGCTACACCTTC
size: NA
J: TRBJ1-2
D: NA
V: TRBV12-3/TRBV12-4

CDR3: CASSYLGEGTYTEAFF
DNA: TGTGCCAGCAGTTACCTCGGCGAGGGGACCTACACTGAAGCTTTCTTT
size: NA
J: TRBJ1-1
D: NA
V: TRBV6-5

CDR3: CASRRTGNTEAFF
DNA: TGTGCCAGCAGGAGGACAGGGAACACTGAAGCTTTCTTT
size: few
J: TRBJ1-1
D: TRBD1
V: TRBV6-5

CDR3: CASSSPSLEAFF
DNA: TGTGCCAGCAGTTCCCCGAGCCTTGAAGCTTTCTTT
size: NA
J: TRBJ1-1
D: NA
V: TRBV6-5

CDR3: CAWSVPGWPGTYGYTF
DNA: TGTGCCTGGAGTGTACCAGGTTGGCCAGGGACCTATGGCTACACCTTC
size: NA
J: TRBJ1-2
D: NA
V: TRBV30

CDR3: CASSAVFGNEKLFF
DNA: TGCGCCAGCAGTGCTGTTTTCGGTAATGAAAAACTGTTTTTT
size: NA
J: TRBJ1-4
D: NA
V: TRBV10-1

CDR3: CASSLASGARGEKLFF
DNA: TGTGCCAGCAGCTTAGCCTCCGGGGCGCGGGGTGAAAAACTGTTTTTT
size: few
J: TRBJ1-4
D: NA
V: TRBV7-8

CDR3: CASTRPLETSHRLFF
DNA: TGTGCCAGCACCCGACCCTTAGAGACATCCCACCGGCTGTTTTTT
size: NA
J: TRBJ2-2
D: NA
V: TRBV5-5

CDR3: CASSQQGARALSGANVLTF
DNA: TGTGCCAGCTCACAACAGGGGGCTAGAGCCCTCTCTGGGGCCAACGTCCTGACTTTC
size: NA
J: TRBJ2-6
D: TRBD1
V: TRBV18

CDR3: CASSVGGGRAEQYF
DNA: TGTGCCAGCAGCGTAGGGGGGGGCCGGGCCGAGCAGTACTTC
size: NA
J: TRBJ2-7
D: NA
V: TRBV9

CDR3: CATSDEQGRGTQYF
DNA: TGTGCCACCAGTGATGAACAGGGACGGGGGACCCAGTACTTC
size: NA
J: TRBJ2-5
D: NA
V: TRBV24-1

CDR3: CASSIAPGTREAFF
DNA: TGTGCCAGTAGTATAGCCCCCGGAACAAGGGAAGCTTTCTTT
size: NA
J: TRBJ1-1
D: NA
V: TRBV19

CDR3: CASSEDPSGSSYNEQFF
DNA: TGTGCCAGCAGTGAAGACCCCAGCGGGAGCTCCTACAATGAGCAGTTCTTC
size: NA
J: TRBJ2-1
D: TRBD2
V: TRBV6-1

CDR3: CASSVDRGQPQHF
DNA: TGTGCCAGCAGCGTAGACAGGGGTCAGCCCCAGCATTTT
size: NA
J: TRBJ1-5
D: TRBD1
V: TRBV7-2

CDR3: CASSPSGQGASGANVLTF
DNA: TGCGCCAGCAGCCCATCGGGACAGGGGGCTTCTGGGGCCAACGTCCTGACTTTC
size: NA
J: TRBJ2-6
D: TRBD1
V: TRBV4-3

CDR3: CASSDPGELFF
DNA: TGTGCCAGCAGTGATCCCGGGGAGCTGTTTTTT
size: NA
J: TRBJ2-2
D: NA
V: TRBV2

CDR3: CASSIRHPSYEQYF
DNA: TGTGCCAGTAGTATTAGACACCCCTCCTACGAGCAGTACTTC
size: NA
J: TRBJ2-7
D: NA
V: TRBV19

CDR3: CAWSGQMASYEQYF
DNA: TGTGCCTGGAGCGGACAGATGGCTAGCTACGAGCAGTACTTC
size: NA
J: TRBJ2-7
D: NA
V: TRBV30

CDR3: CASSFEVIKAFF
DNA: TGTGCCAGCAGTTTTGAGGTAATTAAAGCTTTCTTT
size: NA
J: TRBJ1-1
D: NA
V: TRBV12-3/TRBV12-4

CDR3: CASSLLYGLAGEKETQYF
DNA: TGTGCCAGCAGTTTACTATATGGACTAGCGGGAGAGAAGGAGACCCAGTACTTC
size: NA
J: TRBJ2-5
D: TRBD2
V: TRBV28

CDR3: CASRPDGGNQPQHF
DNA: TGTGCCAGCAGGCCGGACGGGGGGAATCAGCCCCAGCATTTT
size: NA
J: TRBJ1-5
D: NA
V: TRBV6-5

CDR3: CASSPGRNSYEQYF
DNA: TGTGCCAGCAGCCCGGGACGGAACTCCTACGAGCAGTACTTC
size: NA
J: TRBJ2-7
D: NA
V: TRBV5-4